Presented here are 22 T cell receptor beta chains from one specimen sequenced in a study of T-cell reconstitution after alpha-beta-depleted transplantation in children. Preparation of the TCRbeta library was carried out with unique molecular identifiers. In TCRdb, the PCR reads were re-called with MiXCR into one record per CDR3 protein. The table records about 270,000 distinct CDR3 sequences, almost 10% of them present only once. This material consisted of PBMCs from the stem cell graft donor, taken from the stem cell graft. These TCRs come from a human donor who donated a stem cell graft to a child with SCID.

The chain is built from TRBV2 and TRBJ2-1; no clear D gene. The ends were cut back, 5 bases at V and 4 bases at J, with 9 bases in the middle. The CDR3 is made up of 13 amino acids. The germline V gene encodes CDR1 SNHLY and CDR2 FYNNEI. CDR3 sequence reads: CASSTSVYNEQFF. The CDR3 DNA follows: TGTGCCAGCAGTACCTCAGTATACAATGAGCAGTTCTTC.

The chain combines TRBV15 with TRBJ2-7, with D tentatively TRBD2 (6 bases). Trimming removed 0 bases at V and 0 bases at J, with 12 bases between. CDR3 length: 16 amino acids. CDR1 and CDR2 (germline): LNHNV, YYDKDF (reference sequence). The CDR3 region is CATSRDPDGSSYEQYF. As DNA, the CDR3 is TGTGCCACCAGCAGAGATCCGGACGGGAGCTCCTACGAGCAGTACTTC.

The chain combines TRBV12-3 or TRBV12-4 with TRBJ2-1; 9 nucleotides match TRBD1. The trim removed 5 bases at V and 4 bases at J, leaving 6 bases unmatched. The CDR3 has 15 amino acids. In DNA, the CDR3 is TGTGCCAGCAGTATGACAGGGGGTTCTTACAATGAGCAGTTCTTC. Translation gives CASSMTGGSYNEQFF.

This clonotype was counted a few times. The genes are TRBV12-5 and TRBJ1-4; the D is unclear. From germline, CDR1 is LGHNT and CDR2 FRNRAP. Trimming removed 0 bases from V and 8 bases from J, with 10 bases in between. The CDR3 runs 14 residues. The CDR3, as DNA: TGTGCTAGTGGTTTGGTAAGGGATGAAGAAAAACTGTTTTTT. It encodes CASGLVRDEEKLFF. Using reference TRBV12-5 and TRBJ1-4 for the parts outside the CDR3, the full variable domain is DARVTQTPRHKVTEMGQEVTMRCQPILGHNTVFWYRQTMMQGLELLAYFRNRAPLDDSGMPKDRFSAEMPDATLATLKIQPSEPRDSAVYFCASGLVRDEEKLFFGSGTQLSVL.

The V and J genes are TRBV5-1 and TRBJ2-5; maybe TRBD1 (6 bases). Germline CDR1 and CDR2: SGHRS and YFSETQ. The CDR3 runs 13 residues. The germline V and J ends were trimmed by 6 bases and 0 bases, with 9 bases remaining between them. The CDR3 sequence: CASTRQDQETQYF. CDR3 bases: TGCGCCAGCACGCGACAGGACCAAGAGACCCAGTACTTC.

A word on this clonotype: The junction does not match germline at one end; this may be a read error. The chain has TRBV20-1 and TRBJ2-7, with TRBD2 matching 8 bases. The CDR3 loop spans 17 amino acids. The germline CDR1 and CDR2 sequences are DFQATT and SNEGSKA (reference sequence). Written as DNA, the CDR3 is TGCAGTGCTCGAGAAATCACCGGGACTAGACTTTTCTACGAGCAGTACTTC. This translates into CSAREITGTRLFYEQYF.

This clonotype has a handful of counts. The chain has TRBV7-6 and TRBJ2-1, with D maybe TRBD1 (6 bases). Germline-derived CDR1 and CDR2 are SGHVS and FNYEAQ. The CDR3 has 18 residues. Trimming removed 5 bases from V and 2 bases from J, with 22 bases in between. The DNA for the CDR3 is TGTGCCAGCAGCCTACGACCCCGACAGGAAATCACCTACAATGAGCAGTTCTTC. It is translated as CASSLRPRQEITYNEQFF.

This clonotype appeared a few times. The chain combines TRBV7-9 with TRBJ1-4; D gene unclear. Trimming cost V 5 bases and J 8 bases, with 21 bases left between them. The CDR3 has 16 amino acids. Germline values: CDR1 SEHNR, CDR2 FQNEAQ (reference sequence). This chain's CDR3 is CASSIPARNFGEKLFF. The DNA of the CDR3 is TGTGCCAGCAGCATCCCCGCGAGGAACTTCGGGGAAAAACTGTTTTTT.

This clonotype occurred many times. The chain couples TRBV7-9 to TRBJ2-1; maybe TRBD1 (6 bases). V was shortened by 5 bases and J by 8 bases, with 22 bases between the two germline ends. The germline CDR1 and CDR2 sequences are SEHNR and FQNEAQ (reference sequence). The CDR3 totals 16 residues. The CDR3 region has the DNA TGTGCCAGCAGCCACCCCCGGGACATTGATTTCGATGAGCAGTTCTTC. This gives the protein CASSHPRDIDFDEQFF.

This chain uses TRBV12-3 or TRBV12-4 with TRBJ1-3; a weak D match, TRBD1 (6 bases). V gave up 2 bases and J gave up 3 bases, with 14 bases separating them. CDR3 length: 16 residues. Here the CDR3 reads CASSLQGIEGGNTIYF. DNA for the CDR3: TGTGCCAGCAGTTTACAGGGGATCGAAGGTGGAAACACCATATATTTT.

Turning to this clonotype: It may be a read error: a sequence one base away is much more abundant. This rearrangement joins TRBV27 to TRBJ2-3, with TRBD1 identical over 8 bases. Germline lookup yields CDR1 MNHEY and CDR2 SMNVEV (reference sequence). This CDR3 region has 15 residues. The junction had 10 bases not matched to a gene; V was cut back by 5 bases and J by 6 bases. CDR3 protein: CASSLRDRPCDTQYF. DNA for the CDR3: TGTGCCAGCAGTCTCCGGGACAGGCCCTGTGATACGCAGTATTTT.

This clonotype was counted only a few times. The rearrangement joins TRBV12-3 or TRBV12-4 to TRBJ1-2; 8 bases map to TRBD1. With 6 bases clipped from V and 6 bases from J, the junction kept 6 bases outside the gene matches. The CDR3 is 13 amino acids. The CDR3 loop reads CASSHRQGHGYTF. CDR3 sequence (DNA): TGTGCCAGCAGCCATCGACAGGGGCATGGCTACACCTTC.

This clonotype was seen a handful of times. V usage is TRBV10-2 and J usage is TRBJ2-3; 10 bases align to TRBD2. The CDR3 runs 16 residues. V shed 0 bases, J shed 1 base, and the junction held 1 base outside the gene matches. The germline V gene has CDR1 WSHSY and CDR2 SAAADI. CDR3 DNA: TGCGCCAGCAGTGAGTCTGGACTAGCGGGCACAGATACGCAGTATTTT. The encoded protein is CASSESGLAGTDTQYF.

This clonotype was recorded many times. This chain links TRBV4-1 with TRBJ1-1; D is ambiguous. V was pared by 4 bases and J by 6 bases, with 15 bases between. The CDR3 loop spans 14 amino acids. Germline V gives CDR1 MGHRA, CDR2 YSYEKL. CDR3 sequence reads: CASSPILRTAEAFF. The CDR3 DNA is TGCGCCAGCAGCCCGATCCTGCGGACGGCTGAAGCTTTCTTT.

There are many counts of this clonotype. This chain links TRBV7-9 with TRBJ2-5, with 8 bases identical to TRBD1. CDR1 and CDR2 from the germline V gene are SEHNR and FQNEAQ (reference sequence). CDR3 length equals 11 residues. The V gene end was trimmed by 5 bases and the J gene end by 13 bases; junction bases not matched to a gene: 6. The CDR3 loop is CASSTGQGRYF. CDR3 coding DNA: TGTGCCAGCAGCACTGGACAGGGAAGGTACTTC.

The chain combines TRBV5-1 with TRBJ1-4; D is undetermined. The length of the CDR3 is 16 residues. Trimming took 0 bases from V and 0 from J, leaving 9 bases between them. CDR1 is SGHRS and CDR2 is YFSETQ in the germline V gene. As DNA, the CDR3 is TGCGCCAGCAGCTTGGACGTTATTGCAACTAATGAAAAACTGTTTTTT. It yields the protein CASSLDVIATNEKLFF. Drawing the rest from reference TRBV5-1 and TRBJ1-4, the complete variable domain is KAGVTQTPRYLIKTRGQQVTLSCSPISGHRSVSWYQQTPGQGLQFLFEYFSETQRNKGNFPGRFSGRQFSNSRSEMNVSTLELGDSALYLCASSLDVIATNEKLFFGSGTQLSVL.

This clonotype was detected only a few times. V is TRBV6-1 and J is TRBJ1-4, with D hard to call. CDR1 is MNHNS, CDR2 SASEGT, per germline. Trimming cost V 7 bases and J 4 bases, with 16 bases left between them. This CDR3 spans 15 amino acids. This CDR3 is CASTLQQQLNEKLFF. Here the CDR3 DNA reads TGTGCCAGCACCCTCCAACAGCAGCTTAATGAAAAACTGTTTTTT.

DNA of the CDR3: TGTGCCAGCAGCACCCCCGACGGGATGGACTACGAGCAGTACTTC. This encodes CASSTPDGMDYEQYF. V is TRBV9 and J is TRBJ2-7, with D maybe TRBD2 (5 bases). With 4 bases removed from V and 3 bases from J, the gap between germline ends came to 17 bases. Looked up from germline, CDR1 is SGDLS and CDR2 is YYNGEE. The CDR3 extends over 15 amino acids.

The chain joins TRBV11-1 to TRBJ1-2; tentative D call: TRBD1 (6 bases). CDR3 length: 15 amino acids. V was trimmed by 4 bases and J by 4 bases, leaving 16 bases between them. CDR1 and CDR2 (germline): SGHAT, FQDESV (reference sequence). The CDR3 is CASSSKDAGVYGYTF. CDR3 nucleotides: TGTGCCAGCAGCTCAAAGGACGCAGGGGTCTATGGCTACACCTTC.

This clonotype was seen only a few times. The CDR3 reads CASSDDRWGTEAFF. CDR3 DNA: TGTGCCAGCAGTGACGACCGGTGGGGGACTGAAGCTTTCTTT. The chain combines TRBV6-1 with TRBJ1-1, with D possibly being TRBD1 (5 bases). CDR3 length: 14 amino acids. Germline V lookup: CDR1 MNHNS, CDR2 SASEGT. The V end was cut by 3 bases, the J end by 5 bases, with 13 bases between.

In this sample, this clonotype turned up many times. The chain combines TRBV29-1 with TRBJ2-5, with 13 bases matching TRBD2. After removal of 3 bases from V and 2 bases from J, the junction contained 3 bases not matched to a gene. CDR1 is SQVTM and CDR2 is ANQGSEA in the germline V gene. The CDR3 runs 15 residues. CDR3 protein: CSVEGLAGRQETQYF. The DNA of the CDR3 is TGCAGCGTTGAGGGACTAGCGGGAAGACAAGAGACCCAGTACTTC.

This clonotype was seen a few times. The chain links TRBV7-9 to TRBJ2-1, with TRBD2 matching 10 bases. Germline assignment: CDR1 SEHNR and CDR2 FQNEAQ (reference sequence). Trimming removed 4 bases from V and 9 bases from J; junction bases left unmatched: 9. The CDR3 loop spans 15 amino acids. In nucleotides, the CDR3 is TGTGCCAGCAGCTATAGCGGGGGGACACTGAGTGAGCAGTTCTTC. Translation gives CASSYSGGTLSEQFF.